This T cell receptor beta chain was profiled in a study of blood T cell repertoires in COVID-19. The protocol was immunoSEQ multiplex PCR, while the TCRdb copy is restricted to in-frame clones and leaves out a portion. This sample has about 310,000 clones, with roughly 87% found just once. Which cohort a participant joined came from the clinical history participants gave. Trimming shortened V by 0 bases and J by 0 bases, and 12 bases separated the two germline ends. This CDR3 region has 16 residues. Germline V lookup: CDR1 MNHEY, CDR2 SVGEGT. This clone was found a few times. This TCR came from a woman aged 18-30 years who had recovered from COVID-19. Sequenced: PBMCs or T cells enriched from blood (not recorded which). The genes are TRBV6-2 or TRBV6-3 and TRBJ2-7; maybe TRBD1 (6 bases). CDR3 nucleotide sequence: TGTGCCAGCAGTTACTCTCGGGACATGCTCTCCTACGAGCAGTACTTC. Amino acids: CASSYSRDMLSYEQYF.